Sequencing of this T cell receptor (beta chain) was carried out in a study of response to subunit inactivated influenza vaccine. Findings of the study overall: Researchers suggested that each seasonal influenza vaccination recruits few new T cells.

This clonotype was seen more than once but under ten times. Its antigen is not known. After removal of 1 base from V and 6 bases from J, the junction contained 13 bases not matched to a gene. This CDR3 is 17 amino acids long. Germline V gene lookup returns CDR1 MGHRA and CDR2 YSYEKL. MiXCR, applied by TCRdb to the RT-PCR reads, yields one record per CDR3 protein. The sample yields more than 450,000 distinct CDR3 sequences, about 11% seen once. Sequenced here: PBMCs from blood, sampled on the day of vaccination. The rearrangement uses TRBV4-1 and TRBJ2-7; 9 positions match TRBD2. The sequence derives from a man in his fifties or sixties who received an inactivated influenza vaccine. The CDR3 sequence: CASSQVIRLAGLTEQYF. The CDR3 DNA follows: TGCGCCAGCAGCCAAGTTATCCGGCTAGCGGGGTTAACCGAGCAGTACTTC.